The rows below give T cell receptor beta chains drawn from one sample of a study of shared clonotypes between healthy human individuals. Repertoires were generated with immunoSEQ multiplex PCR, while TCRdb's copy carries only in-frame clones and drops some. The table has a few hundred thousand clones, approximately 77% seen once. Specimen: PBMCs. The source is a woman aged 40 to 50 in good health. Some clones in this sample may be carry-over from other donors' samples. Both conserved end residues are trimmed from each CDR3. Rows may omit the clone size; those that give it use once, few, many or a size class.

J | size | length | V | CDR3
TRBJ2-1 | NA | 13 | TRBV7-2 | ASSLRGQNYNEQF
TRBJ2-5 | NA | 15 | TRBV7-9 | ASSSIGVSRATGTQY
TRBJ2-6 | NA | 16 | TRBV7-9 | ASSLRGQGGSGANVLT
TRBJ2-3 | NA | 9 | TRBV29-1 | SAGRGRMQY
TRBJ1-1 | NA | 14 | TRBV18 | ASSPGQAGGGTEAF
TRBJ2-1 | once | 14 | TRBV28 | ASRRAGGPTHNEQF
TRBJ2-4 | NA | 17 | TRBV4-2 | ASSQRKGPEAGAKNIQY
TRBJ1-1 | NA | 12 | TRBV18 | ASSPALQATEAF
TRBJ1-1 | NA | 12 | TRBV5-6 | ASSLGDRGTEAF
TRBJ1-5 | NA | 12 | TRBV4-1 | ASSLIPGDPPQH
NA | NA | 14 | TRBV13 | ASSPGRARPNYEQY
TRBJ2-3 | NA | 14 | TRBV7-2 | ASSLTSGSGTDTQY
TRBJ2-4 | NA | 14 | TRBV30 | AWSTGLAGGTNIQY
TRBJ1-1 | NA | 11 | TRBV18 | ASSPRGDTEAF
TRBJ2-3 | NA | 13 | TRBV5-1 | ASSLEGQTTDTQY
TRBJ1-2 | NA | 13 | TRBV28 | ASQSNGAGDYGYT
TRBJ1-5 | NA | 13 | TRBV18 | ASSLDVGGSQPQH
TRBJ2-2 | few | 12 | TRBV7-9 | ASSPDRNTGELF
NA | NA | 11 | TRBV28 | ASSLRLGETQY
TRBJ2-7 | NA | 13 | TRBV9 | ASSEGTTPTYEQY
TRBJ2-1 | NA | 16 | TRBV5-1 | ASSSGYDQLPSYNEQF
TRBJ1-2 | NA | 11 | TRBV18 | ASSPRDRGGYT
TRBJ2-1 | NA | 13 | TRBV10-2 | ASSESRHVYNEQF
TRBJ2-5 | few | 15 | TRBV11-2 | ASSLGLAGGPGGEQY
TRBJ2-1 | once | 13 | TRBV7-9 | ASSTRTSGSDEQF
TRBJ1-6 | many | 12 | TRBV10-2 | ASLGYRDNSPLH
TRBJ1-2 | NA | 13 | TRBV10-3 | AISGVSRPNYGYT
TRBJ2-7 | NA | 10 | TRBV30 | AWSGQGGEQY
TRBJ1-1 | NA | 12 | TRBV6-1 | ASSETGTGTEAF
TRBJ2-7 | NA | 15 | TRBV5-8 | ASSLAFGRAFTYEQY